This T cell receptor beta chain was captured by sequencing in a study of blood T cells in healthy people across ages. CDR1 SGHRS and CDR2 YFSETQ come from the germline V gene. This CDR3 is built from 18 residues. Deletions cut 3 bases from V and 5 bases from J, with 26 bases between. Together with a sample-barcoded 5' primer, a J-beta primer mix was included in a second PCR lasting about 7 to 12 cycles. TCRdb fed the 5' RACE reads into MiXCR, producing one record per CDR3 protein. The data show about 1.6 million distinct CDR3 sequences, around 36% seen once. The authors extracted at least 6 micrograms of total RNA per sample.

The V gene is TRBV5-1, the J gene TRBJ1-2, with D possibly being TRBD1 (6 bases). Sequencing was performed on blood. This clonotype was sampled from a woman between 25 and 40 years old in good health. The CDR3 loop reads CASSSLQGLSPPTYGYTF. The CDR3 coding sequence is TGCGCCAGCAGCTCGCTACAGGGCTTATCTCCTCCAACTTATGGCTACACCTTC. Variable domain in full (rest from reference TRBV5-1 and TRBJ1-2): KAGVTQTPRYLIKTRGQQVTLSCSPISGHRSVSWYQQTPGQGLQFLFEYFSETQRNKGNFPGRFSGRQFSNSRSEMNVSTLELGDSALYLCASSSLQGLSPPTYGYTFGSGTRLTVV.